This T cell receptor (beta chain) was captured by sequencing in a study of blood T cells in healthy people across ages. General observations from the study: Naive CD4+ cell counts and diversity both ran higher in long-lived than in aged donors. Percentage of naive T cells showed a strong correlation with TCR beta diversity.

This clonotype was seen more than once but under ten times. The antigen is unknown. Each sample gave at least 7 million isolated PBMCs. Alongside a J-beta primer mix, a sample-barcoded 5' primer served in a second PCR lasting about 7 to 11 cycles. TCRdb itself ran the 5' RACE reads through MiXCR, one entry per CDR3 protein. The sample gives about 1.1 million distinct CDR3 sequences, more than 30% of which show up once; approximately 14% is in the top ten. Germline-derived CDR1 and CDR2 are MNHGY and SVAAGI. The CDR3 consists of 13 residues. V gave up 7 bases and J gave up 0 bases, with 10 bases separating them.

The TCR sequence derives from a man aged 18 to 35 in good health. The sample was blood. J is TRBJ2-7 and V is TRBV6-9, with D tentatively TRBD1 (6 bases). CDR3 DNA sequence: TGTGCCAGCACTACAGGGTCCTCCTACGAGCAGTACTTC. It encodes CASTTGSSYEQYF.